A selection of T cell receptor beta chains follows, all from one sample in a study of Ad26.COV2.S vaccination and SARS-CoV-2 variants. The data were produced by immunoSEQ multiplex PCR, yet TCRdb's version contains in-frame clones alone and is incomplete. The sample consists of about 480,000 clones, roughly nine tenths of them appearing once. Sequences were derived from peripheral blood, sampled in a trial of Ad26.COV2.S vaccine versus placebo. The receptors stem from a person aged 18-65 years who received the Ad26.COV2.S COVID-19 vaccine or a placebo. The CDR3 runs from the conserved cysteine through the conserved F or W. The order of the fields is J gene, CDR3 length, V gene, clone size, CDR3 protein. Clone sizes are given selectively: once, few, many, or a class where the clone is expanded.

>TRBJ2-1|15|TRBV19|.
CASSGSGIRYNEQFF
>TRBJ2-5|13|TRBV12-3/TRBV12-4|.
CASTQAGVGTQYF
>TRBJ1-2|13|TRBV19|few
CASSISGGYGYTF
>TRBJ2-5|18|TRBV7-2|.
CASSLSSLAGVFGETQYF
>TRBJ2-1|12|TRBV28|.
CASSLLWEGQFF
>TRBJ1-5|15|TRBV18|.
CASSPSTGGGQPQHF
>TRBJ2-1|14|TRBV7-9|.
CASRRLAVYNEQFF
>TRBJ1-1|14|TRBV5-1|.
CASSPRTGSREAFF
>TRBJ2-3|14|TRBV29-1|.
CSIGPGSSTDTQYF
>TRBJ1-2|14|TRBV7-9|.
CASTPTGGAESYTF
>TRBJ2-1|15|TRBV10-3|.
CAISRSVLERNEQFF
>TRBJ1-1|15|TRBV14|.
CASSPRVDGAEEAFF
>TRBJ2-7|13|TRBV6-5|once
CASSYSGRYEQYF
>TRBJ2-7|14|TRBV9|.
CASSVGVSANEQYF
>TRBJ2-3|17|TRBV6-2/TRBV6-3|.
CASSYSRDTPRGDTQYF
>TRBJ2-1|15|TRBV24-1|.
CATSTRLAGRFEQFF
>TRBJ1-5|14|TRBV5-5|.
CASSLENDRKLRHF
>TRBJ1-6|15|TRBV11-2|few
CASSPRDIGNSPLHF
>TRBJ2-2|14|TRBV11-3|.
CASSYGGRTGELFF
>TRBJ1-2|16|TRBV28|.
CASRTGGESLLSGYTF
>TRBJ2-1|16|TRBV7-3|few
CASSPTVSGSVDEQFF
>TRBJ2-7|15|TRBV7-9|once
CASSLTDSYYYEQYF
>TRBJ2-6|16|TRBV27|.
CASSPPIFSGANVLTF
>TRBJ2-1|14|TRBV27|.
CASSVTDSRDEQFF
>TRBJ1-5|14|TRBV19|.
CASSSRDGNQPQHF
>TRBJ2-2|13|TRBV5-5|.
CASSLVPTGELFF
>TRBJ1-2|11|TRBV20-1|.
CSARGQGTRPF
>TRBJ1-1|16|TRBV28|.
CASTRSDGRVNTEAFF
>TRBJ1-5|16|TRBV7-2|.
CASSLEGTGAGQPQHF
>TRBJ1-1|15|TRBV7-9|.
CASRPGTALNTEAFF
>TRBJ2-5|15|TRBV28|.
CASSSGTRTQETQYF
>TRBJ1-5|15|TRBV30|.
CAWGTGHFSNQPQHF
>TRBJ2-7|13|TRBV10-3|.
CAISALDRDEQYF
>TRBJ2-7|12|TRBV6-2/TRBV6-3|.
CASSEGVYEQYF
>TRBJ2-5|14|TRBV27|.
CASSLVWGFETQYF
>TRBJ2-2|14|TRBV7-3|.
CASSLFGRYGELFF
>TRBJ2-5|16|TRBV28|.
CASSPPGQARQETQYF
>TRBJ2-7|13|TRBV2|.
CASSINRQREQYF
>TRBJ1-6|12|TRBV30|.
CAWRRERSPLHF
>TRBJ2-7|11|TRBV24-1|many
CATSRGFEQYF
>TRBJ2-3|16|TRBV14|.
CASSLRQGRGTDTQYF
>TRBJ2-5|15|TRBV30|.
CAWSGTSGRQETQYF
>TRBJ2-2|15|TRBV6-5|.
CASSAVAGNTGELFF
>TRBJ2-1|15|TRBV25-1|.
CASSEVQWGYNEQFF
>TRBJ1-1|12|TRBV29-1|.
CSVGTAQNEAFF
>TRBJ1-1|13|TRBV29-1|once
CSVRAWDRSEAFF
>TRBJ1-4|16|TRBV2|.
CASRDEQAPTNEKLFF
>TRBJ2-1|15|TRBV27|.
CASSSLAGVYNEQFF
>TRBJ2-1|15|TRBV7-2|.
CASSFRVGSYNEQFF
>TRBJ2-1|16|TRBV19|.
CASSIKSAGGQNEQFF
>TRBJ2-2|14|TRBV5-1|.
CASSSLLFDGELFF
>TRBJ2-7|14|TRBV5-4|.
CASRRDSVAYEQYF
>TRBJ1-2|12|TRBV19|.
CASSLADYGYTF
>TRBJ2-2|13|TRBV30|.
CAWSVVWTGELFF
>TRBJ2-2|12|TRBV7-8|.
CASSWDRGELFF
>TRBJ2-3|15|TRBV10-3|.
CAIRPTSAGEDTQYF
>TRBJ1-6|14|TRBV7-9|.
CASSSRERNSPLHF
>TRBJ1-3|15|TRBV27|.
CASSPGPSLGNTIYF
>TRBJ1-1|12|TRBV19|once
CASSLDRARAFF
>TRBJ1-4|15|TRBV30|.
CACSDRRTTNEKLFF